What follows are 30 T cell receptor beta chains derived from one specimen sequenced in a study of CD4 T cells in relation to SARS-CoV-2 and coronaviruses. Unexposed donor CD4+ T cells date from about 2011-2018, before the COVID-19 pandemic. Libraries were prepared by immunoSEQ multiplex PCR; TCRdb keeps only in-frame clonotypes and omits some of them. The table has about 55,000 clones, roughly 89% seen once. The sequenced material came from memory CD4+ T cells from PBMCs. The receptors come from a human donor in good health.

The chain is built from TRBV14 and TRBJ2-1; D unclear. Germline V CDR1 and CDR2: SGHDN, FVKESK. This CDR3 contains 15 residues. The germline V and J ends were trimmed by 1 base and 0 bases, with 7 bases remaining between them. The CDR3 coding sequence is TGTGCCAGCAGCCAAGCCTGGGTCTCCTACAATGAGCAGTTCTTC. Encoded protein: CASSQAWVSYNEQFF. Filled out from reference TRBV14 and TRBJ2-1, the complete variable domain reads EAGVTQFPSHSVIEKGQTVTLRCDPISGHDNLYWYRRVMGKEIKFLLHFVKESKQDESGMPNNRFLAERTGGTYSTLKVQPAELEDSGVYFCASSQAWVSYNEQFFGPGTRLTVL.

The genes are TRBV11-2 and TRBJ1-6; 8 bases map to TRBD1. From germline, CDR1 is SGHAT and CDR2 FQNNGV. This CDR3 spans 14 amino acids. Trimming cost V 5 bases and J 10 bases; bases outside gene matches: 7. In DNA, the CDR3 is TGTGCCAGCAGCGTTGACAGGGGACACTCACCCCTCCACTTT. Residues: CASSVDRGHSPLHF. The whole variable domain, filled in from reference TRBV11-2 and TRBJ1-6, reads EAGVAQSPRYKIIEKRQSVAFWCNPISGHATLYWYQQILGQGPKLLIQFQNNGVVDDSQLPKDRFSAERLKGVDSTLKIQPAKLEDSAVYLCASSVDRGHSPLHFGNGTRLTVT.

The CDR3 here is CASSSQGGITDTQYF. CDR3 bases: TGTGCCAGCAGCTCTCAGGGGGGCATCACAGATACGCAGTATTTT. The chain carries TRBV7-2 and TRBJ2-3; maybe TRBD1 (7 bases). Per germline, CDR1 SGHTA and CDR2 FQGNSA. The CDR3 is made up of 15 amino acids. The V and J ends lost 4 bases and 2 bases respectively, with 13 bases between them.

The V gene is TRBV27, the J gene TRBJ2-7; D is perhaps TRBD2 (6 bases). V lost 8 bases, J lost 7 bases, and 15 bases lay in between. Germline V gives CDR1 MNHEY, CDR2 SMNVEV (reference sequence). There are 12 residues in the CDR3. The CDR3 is CASWTNPWEQYF. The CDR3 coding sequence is TGTGCCAGCTGGACTAATCCCTGGGAGCAGTACTTC.

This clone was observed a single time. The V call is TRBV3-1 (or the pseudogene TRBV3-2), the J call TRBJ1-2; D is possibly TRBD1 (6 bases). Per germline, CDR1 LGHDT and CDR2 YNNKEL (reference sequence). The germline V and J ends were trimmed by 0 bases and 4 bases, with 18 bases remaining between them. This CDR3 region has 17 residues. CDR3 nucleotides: TGTGCCAGCAGCCAAGAGATTAGCAGGGGAGGTGGCTATGGCTACACCTTC. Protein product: CASSQEISRGGGYGYTF.

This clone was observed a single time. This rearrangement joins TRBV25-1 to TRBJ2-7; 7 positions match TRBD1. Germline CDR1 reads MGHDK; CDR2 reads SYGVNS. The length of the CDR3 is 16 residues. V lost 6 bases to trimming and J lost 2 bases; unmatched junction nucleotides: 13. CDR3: CASSPTWDSQTYEQYF. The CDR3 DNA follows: TGTGCCAGCAGCCCCACGTGGGACAGTCAAACCTACGAGCAGTACTTC.

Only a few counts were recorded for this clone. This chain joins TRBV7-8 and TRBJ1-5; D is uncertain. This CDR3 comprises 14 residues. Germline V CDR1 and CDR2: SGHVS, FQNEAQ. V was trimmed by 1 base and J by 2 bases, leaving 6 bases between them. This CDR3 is CASSLGVGNQPQHF. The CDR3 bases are TGTGCCAGCAGCTTAGGGGTTGGCAATCAGCCCCAGCATTTT.

CDR3 loop: CASSTSGTGTGEKLFF. The CDR3 DNA reads TGTGCCAGCTCAACCTCCGGGACAGGGACGGGTGAAAAACTGTTTTTT. The rearrangement joins TRBV18 to TRBJ1-4, with 9 bases lining up with TRBD1. Germline assignment: CDR1 KGHSH and CDR2 LQKENI. Trimming removed 5 bases from V and 7 bases from J; junction bases left unmatched: 11. This CDR3 comprises 16 residues. The full variable domain, in which reference TRBV18 and TRBJ1-4 provide the parts outside the CDR3, is NAGVMQNPRHLVRRRGQEARLRCSPMKGHSHVYWYRQLPEEGLKFMVYLQKENIIDESGMPKERFSAEFPKEGPSILRIQQVVRGDSAAYFCASSTSGTGTGEKLFFGSGTQLSVL.

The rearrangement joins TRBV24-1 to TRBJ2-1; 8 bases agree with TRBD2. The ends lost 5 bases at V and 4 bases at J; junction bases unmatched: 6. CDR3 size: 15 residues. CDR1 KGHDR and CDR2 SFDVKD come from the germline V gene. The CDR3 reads CATSGGGRQYNEQFF. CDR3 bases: TGTGCCACCAGTGGGGGCGGGAGGCAGTACAATGAGCAGTTCTTC.

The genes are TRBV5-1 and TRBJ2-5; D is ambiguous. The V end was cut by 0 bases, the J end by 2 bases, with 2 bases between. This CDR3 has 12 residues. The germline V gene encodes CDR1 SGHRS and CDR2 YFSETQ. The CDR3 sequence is CASSLAQETQYF. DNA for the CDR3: TGCGCCAGCAGCTTGGCTCAAGAGACCCAGTACTTC.

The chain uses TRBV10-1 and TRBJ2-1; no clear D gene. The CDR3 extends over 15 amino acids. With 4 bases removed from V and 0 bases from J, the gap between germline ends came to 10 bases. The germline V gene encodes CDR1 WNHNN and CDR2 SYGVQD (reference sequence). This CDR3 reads CASSADLSSYNEQFF. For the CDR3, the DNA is TGCGCCAGCAGTGCGGATCTTAGCTCCTACAATGAGCAGTTCTTC.

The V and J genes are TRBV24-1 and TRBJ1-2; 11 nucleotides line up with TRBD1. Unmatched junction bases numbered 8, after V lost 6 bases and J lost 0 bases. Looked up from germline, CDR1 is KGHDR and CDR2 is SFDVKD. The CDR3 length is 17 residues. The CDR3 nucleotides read TGTGCCACCAGTTATCGGACAGGGGGCCAGACTAACTATGGCTACACCTTC. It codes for CATSYRTGGQTNYGYTF.

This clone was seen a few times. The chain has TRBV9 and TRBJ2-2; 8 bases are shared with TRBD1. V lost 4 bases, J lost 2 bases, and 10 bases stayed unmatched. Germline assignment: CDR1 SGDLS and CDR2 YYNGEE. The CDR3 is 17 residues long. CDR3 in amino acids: CASSRPRQGANTGELFF. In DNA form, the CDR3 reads TGTGCCAGCAGCCGCCCTCGGCAGGGGGCTAACACCGGGGAGCTGTTTTTT.

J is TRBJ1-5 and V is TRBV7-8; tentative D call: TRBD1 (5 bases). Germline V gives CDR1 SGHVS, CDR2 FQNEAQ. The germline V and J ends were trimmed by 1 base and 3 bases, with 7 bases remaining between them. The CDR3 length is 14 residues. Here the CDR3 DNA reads TGTGCCAGCAGCTTAGGGGGGGTCAATCAGCCCCAGCATTTT. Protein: CASSLGGVNQPQHF.

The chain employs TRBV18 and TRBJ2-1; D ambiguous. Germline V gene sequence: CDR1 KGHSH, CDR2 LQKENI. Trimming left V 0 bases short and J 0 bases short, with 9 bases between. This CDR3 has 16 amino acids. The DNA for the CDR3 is TGTGCCAGCTCACCACCGCGCCAGAGCTCCTACAATGAGCAGTTCTTC. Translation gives CASSPPRQSSYNEQFF.

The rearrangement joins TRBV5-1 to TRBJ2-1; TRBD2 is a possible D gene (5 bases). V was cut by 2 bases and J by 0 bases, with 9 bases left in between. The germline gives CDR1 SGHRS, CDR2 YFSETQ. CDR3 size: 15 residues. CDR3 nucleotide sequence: TGCGCCAGCAGCTTTCCCCGGGGCTCCTACAATGAGCAGTTCTTC. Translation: CASSFPRGSYNEQFF.

For the CDR3, the DNA is TGCGCCAGCAGCTCGACCAGTCGGACTGAAGCTTTCTTT. As protein: CASSSTSRTEAFF. The rearrangement links TRBV5-1 to TRBJ1-1; D not certain. Germline values: CDR1 SGHRS, CDR2 YFSETQ. The V end was cut by 3 bases, the J end by 5 bases, with 11 bases between. The CDR3 is made up of 13 amino acids.

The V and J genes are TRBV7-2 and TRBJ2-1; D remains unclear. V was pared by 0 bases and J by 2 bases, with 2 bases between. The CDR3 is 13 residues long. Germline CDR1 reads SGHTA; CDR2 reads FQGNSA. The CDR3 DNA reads TGTGCCAGCAGCTTAGCGACCTACAATGAGCAGTTCTTC. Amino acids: CASSLATYNEQFF.

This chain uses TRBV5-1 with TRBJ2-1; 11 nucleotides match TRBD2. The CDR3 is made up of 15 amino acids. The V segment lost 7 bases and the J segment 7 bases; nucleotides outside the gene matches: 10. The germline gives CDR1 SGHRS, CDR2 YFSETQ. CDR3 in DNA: TGCGCCAGCCGCCCGGGACTAGCGGTTAGTAATGAGCAGTTCTTC. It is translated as CASRPGLAVSNEQFF.

The CDR3 reads CASRGMGLRSYNEQFF. CDR3 bases: TGTGCCAGCAGGGGAATGGGACTTCGCTCCTACAATGAGCAGTTCTTC. The chain couples TRBV7-9 to TRBJ2-1; TRBD2 is a possible D gene (6 bases). The V gene lost 6 bases and the J gene lost 0 bases, with 15 bases spanning the gap. Germline V gene lookup returns CDR1 SEHNR and CDR2 FQNEAQ (reference sequence). This CDR3 region has 16 residues.

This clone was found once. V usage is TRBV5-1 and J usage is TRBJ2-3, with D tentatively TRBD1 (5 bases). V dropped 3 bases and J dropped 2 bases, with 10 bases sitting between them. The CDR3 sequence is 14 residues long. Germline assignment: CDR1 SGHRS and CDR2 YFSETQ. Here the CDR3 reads CASSSRVATDTQYF. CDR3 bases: TGCGCCAGCAGCTCCAGGGTAGCCACAGATACGCAGTATTTT.

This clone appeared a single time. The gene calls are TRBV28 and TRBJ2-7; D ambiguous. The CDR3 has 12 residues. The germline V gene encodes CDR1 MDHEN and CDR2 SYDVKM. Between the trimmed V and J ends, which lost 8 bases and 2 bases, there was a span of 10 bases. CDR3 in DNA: TGTGCCAGCGGGCCCGACGCCTACGAGCAGTACTTC. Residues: CASGPDAYEQYF.

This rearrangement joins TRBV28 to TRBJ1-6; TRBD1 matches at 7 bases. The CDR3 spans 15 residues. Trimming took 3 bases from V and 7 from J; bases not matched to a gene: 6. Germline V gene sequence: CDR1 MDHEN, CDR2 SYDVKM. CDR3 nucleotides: TGTGCCAGCAGTTTGGCGGGACAGCTAAATTCACCCCTCCACTTT. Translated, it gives CASSLAGQLNSPLHF.

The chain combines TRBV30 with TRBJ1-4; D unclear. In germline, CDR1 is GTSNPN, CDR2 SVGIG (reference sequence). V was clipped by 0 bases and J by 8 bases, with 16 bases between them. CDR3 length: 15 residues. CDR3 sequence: CAWSVAGKRNEKLFF. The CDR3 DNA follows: TGTGCCTGGAGTGTAGCCGGGAAGAGGAACGAAAAACTGTTTTTT. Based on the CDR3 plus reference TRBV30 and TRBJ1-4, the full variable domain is SQTIHQWPATLVQPVGSPLSLECTVEGTSNPNLYWYRQAAGRGLQLLFYSVGIGQISSEVPQNLSASRPQDRQFILSSKKLLLSDSGFYLCAWSVAGKRNEKLFFGSGTQLSVL.

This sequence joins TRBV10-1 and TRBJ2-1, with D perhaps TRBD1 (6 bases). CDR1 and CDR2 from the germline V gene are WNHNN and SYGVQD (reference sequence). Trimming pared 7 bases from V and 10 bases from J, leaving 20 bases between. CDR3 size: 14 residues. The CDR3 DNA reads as TGCGCCAGCAAGGGGACAACTTCGGCCGGGGAGCAGTTCTTC. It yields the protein CASKGTTSAGEQFF.

In nucleotides, the CDR3 is TGTGCCAGCAGTTTATCGTTCGGGGTTCCGGGGGCTTTCTTT. Translated: CASSLSFGVPGAFF. V usage is TRBV27 and J usage is TRBJ1-1, with D unresolved. In germline, CDR1 is MNHEY, CDR2 SMNVEV (reference sequence). The V end lost 0 bases, the J end lost 11 bases, and 16 bases lay between the germline ends. The CDR3 has 14 residues.

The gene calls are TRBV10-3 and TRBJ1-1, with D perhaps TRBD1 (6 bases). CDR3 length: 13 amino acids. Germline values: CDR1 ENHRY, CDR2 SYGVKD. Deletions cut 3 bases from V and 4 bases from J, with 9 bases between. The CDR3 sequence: CAISERGSTEAFF. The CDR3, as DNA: TGTGCCATCAGTGAAAGGGGGTCCACTGAAGCTTTCTTT.

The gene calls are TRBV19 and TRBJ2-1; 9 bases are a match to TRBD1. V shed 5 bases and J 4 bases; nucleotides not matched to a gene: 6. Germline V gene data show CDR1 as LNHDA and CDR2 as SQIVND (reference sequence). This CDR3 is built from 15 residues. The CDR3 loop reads CASSPQGAAYNEQFF. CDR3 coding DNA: TGTGCCAGTAGTCCACAGGGGGCAGCTTACAATGAGCAGTTCTTC.

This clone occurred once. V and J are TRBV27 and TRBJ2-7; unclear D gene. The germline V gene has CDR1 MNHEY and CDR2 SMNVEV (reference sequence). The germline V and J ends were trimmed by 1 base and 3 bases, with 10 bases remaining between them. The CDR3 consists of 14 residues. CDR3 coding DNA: TGTGCCAGCAGTTTATACGGCCCGGACTACGAGCAGTACTTC. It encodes CASSLYGPDYEQYF.

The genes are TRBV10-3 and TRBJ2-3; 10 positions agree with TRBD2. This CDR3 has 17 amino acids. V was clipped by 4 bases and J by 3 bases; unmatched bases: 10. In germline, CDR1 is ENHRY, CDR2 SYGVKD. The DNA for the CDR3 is TGTGCCATCAGTGGTTACGGCGGGACTAGCGCGACAGATACGCAGTATTTT. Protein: CAISGYGGTSATDTQYF.